This T cell receptor beta chain is from a study of blood T cells in healthy people across ages. Germline V gene lookup returns CDR1 MNHEY and CDR2 SVGAGI. The V and J ends lost 0 bases and 7 bases respectively, with 16 bases between them. The CDR3 is 16 amino acids. With a J-beta primer mix and a sample-barcoded 5' primer, a second PCR ran about 6 to 11 cycles. MiXCR was run by TCRdb on the 5' RACE reads, yielding one entry per CDR3 protein. The sample lists over 700,000 distinct CDR3 sequences; roughly 25% were seen once. The same data also went into a second study, on T cells of mothers and their children. From that study: The effect of thymic selection on TCR recombination output is similar between related and unrelated pairs.

This sequence originates from a boy between 10 and 17 years old in good health. The chain joins TRBV6-5 to TRBJ2-1; a weak D match, TRBD2 (5 bases). Sequenced: blood. In DNA, the CDR3 is TGTGCCAGCAGTTACTCGATCCGGCGGAGGATGAATGAGCAGTTCTTC. The encoded protein is CASSYSIRRRMNEQFF.